Described below is a single T cell receptor beta chain sequence and its context. Antigen unknown. The entry originates in a study of cytomegalovirus exposure and HLA in healthy donors. V shed 2 bases and J shed 2 bases, with 10 bases lying between them. The germline gives CDR1 MNHEY, CDR2 SMNVEV (reference sequence). The CDR3 runs to 14 residues. A multiplex PCR was run with 60 Vbeta primers and 13 Jbeta primers. Generated by immunoSEQ multiplex PCR, the TCRdb table keeps only in-frame clones and is missing some. This sample contains tens of thousands of clones. Findings and caveats of the study: Later, TCR association rates were found to vary by HLA locus, highest for DRB1 and lowest for HLA-C. There was a cluster of highly shared sequence variants that was likely a sequencing artifact.

The TCR originated in a woman between 25 and 40 years old in good health and CMV-seropositive. The sample consisted of PBMCs. The chain joins TRBV27 to TRBJ2-7, with D tentatively TRBD1 (6 bases). The chain's CDR3 is CASSLPGDAYEQYF. Written as DNA, the CDR3 is TGTGCCAGCAGTTTACCAGGGGACGCCTACGAGCAGTACTTC.